This TCR beta chain emerged from a study of T cells in Graves' hyperthyroidism and ophthalmopathy. General observations from the study: Most thyroid clonotypes with frequency above 0.001 were detected in blood. Ophthalmopathy was told apart from stable hyperthyroidism by a 13 V-J model.

Amplified TCR beta CDR3 regions derived from RNA transcripts. Primed by the HTBI set, a first-round RT-PCR was run on the TCR CDR3. TCRdb redid the calling of the multiplex PCR reads with MiXCR, one entry per CDR3 protein. The sample includes more than 300,000 distinct CDR3 sequences, roughly 20% of them seen just once. This CDR3 comprises 14 residues. CDR1 and CDR2 (germline): DFQATT, SNEGSKA (reference sequence). Trimming took off 5 bases at V and 6 bases at J, with 20 bases between the two ends. This clonotype was recorded at least ten times. Its antigen is unidentified. Material: blood. The genes are TRBV20-1 and TRBJ2-7; TRBD1 or TRBD2 may be the D gene (5 bases each). The origin of this receptor is a man between 18 and 35 years old with Graves' ophthalmopathy. The CDR3 bases are TGCAGTGCTGGTTGGACAAGCGGTCCCTCCGAGCAGTACTTC. It codes for CSAGWTSGPSEQYF.